This paragraph reports one T cell receptor beta chain. Its antigen is still unknown. No base quality information exists; no much larger clone differs at one position. cDNA synthesis used template-switch 5'RACE with a primer carrying a 10-nucleotide random unique molecular identifier tagging each TCR transcript. Every sequencing run covered 15-18 subjects and yielded more than 180 million TCR-beta sequences. The RNeasy kit was used for extraction of total RNA. Using the KAPA Real-time Library Amplification kit, TCR-beta VDJ regions were amplified with primers for the TCR constant region and the 5'RACE anchor. Sample indexes and Illumina adaptors were added in a first PCR, and a second PCR then increased library yield. After Ampure bead purification, the TCR product of roughly 650 bp was size-selected on a 2% E-gel SizeSelection system. Before pooling, libraries had their quality checked on a Bioanalyzer, their concentration measured with Qubit, and their quantity determined with the Kapa Library Quantification kit. Paired-end 2 x 150 bp sequencing of the libraries was performed on an Illumina HiSeq 2500. To increase sequence diversity, about 25-30% phiX was spiked into each library pool. Per the original workflow: Quality-filtered reads were processed with the UMI-based MiGEC pipeline, and over 85% of raw TCR sequences were removed by the MiGEC pipeline during error correction. IMGT germline references were used for aligning VDJ genes, and each clonotype was defined as a unique CDR3 amino acid sequence together with its V-J genes. Clonal expansion, Shannon diversity and CDR3 relatedness (CalcPairwiseDistances, ClusterSamples) were evaluated with VDJtools, and phylogenetic trees were built with CLCbio workbench. Expanded clones were defined as having at least 8 unique UMIs, based on coefficient-of-variation modelling across technical triplicates. Using fastp at Q25 and MiXCR, TCRdb reprocessed the public reads and kept productive beta chains. Rows are combined by CDR3 protein, so each entry shows the most common genes and DNA. The V and J calls follow TCRdb's processing rather than the paper's. The sample table holds roughly 100,000 distinct CDR3 sequences, of which 3.5% were seen once. Clones ranked in the top ten supply 2.5% to 3% of the sample.

The data stem from a study of neurological immune-mediated disorders (dated by TCRdb to the late 2010s). Context from the whole study: Among the roughly 35 multiple sclerosis patients, around 30 had relapsing-remitting MS and 3 had secondary progressive MS. The roughly 110 TCR-beta libraries covered PBMC samples along with longitudinal samples, technical triplicates, and paired sorted CD4+ and CD8+ T-cell subsets. The study compared peripheral blood TCR-beta repertoires of HTLV-I-associated myelopathy (HAM/TSP) patients, multiple sclerosis patients and healthy controls using UMI-based sequencing. The cohort comprised about 71 subjects: roughly 15 HAM/TSP patients, around 34 multiple sclerosis patients and 20 healthy controls.

The germline V gene encodes CDR1 SGHDT and CDR2 YYEEEE. The junction shows trimming of 0 bases on V and 15 bases on J, plus 13 bases between the germline ends. Spanning cysteine to phenylalanine, the CDR3 consists of 13 amino acids. CDR3 DNA only is kept here, 39 bases in frame from base 1. For unsorted PBMC libraries, 2 million PBMCs were used after storage in RNAlater at -80 degrees C until RNA extraction. Multiple sclerosis patients were enrolled in a US clinical protocol under which disease progression was evaluated by magnetic resonance imaging. Peripheral blood underwent Ficoll-Hypaque density gradient centrifugation to isolate PBMCs, which were then cryopreserved in liquid nitrogen. The study at large found these results: No association of the MS cluster with clinical or MRI features was observed, and the need for larger cohorts was stated by the authors. Across subjects, expanded clones never shared an identical CDR3 amino acid sequence, which suggests that the TCR-beta repertoires in every group were private. Phylogenetic analysis grouped repertoires from 18 of 34 MS patients into a cluster of related CDR3 sequences, suggesting a possible repertoire-level signature. TCR clonal expansion was highest in HAM/TSP patients and lowest in MS patients, with MS patients falling below even healthy controls.

The chain uses TRBV5-6 and TRBJ1-6; the D gene is unclear. The TCR was taken from a woman between 45 and 65 years old with multiple sclerosis. The source material was PBMCs. This receptor carries the CDR3 CASSLGTNSHLHF. The sequence in DNA is TGTGCCAGCAGCTTGGGGACCAACTCCCACCTCCACTTT.